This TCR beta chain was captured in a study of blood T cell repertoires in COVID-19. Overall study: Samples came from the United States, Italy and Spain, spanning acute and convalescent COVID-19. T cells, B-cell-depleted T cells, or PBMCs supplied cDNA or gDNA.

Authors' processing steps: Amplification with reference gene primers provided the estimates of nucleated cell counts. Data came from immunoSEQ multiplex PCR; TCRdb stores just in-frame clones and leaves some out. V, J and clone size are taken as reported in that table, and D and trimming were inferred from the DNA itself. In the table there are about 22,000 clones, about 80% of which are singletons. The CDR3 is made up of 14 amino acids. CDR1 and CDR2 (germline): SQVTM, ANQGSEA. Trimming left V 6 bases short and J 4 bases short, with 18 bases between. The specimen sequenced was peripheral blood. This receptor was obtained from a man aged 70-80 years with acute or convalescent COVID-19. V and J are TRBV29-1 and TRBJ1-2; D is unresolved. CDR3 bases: TGCAGCGTCCTTGAGGGATCTGAGGGCTATGGCTACACCTTC. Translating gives CSVLEGSEGYGYTF.